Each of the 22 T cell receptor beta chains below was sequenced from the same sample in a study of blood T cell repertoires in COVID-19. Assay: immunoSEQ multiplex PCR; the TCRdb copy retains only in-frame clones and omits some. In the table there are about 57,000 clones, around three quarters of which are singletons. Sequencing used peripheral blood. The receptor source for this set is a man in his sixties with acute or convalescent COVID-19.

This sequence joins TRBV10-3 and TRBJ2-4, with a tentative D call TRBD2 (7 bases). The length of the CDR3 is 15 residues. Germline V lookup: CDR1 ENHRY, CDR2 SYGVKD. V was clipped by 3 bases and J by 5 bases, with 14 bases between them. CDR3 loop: CAISDRWEGENIQYF. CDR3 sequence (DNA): TGTGCCATCAGTGACCGGTGGGAGGGGGAAAACATTCAGTACTTC.

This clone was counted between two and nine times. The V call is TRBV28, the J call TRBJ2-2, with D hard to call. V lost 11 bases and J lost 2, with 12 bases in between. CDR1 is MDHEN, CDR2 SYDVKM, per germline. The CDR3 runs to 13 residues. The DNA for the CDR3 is TGTGCCTACGGAGAGATAAACACCGGGGAGCTGTTTTTT. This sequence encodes CAYGEINTGELFF.

CDR3: CASSLTLAGGPYEQYF. The CDR3, as DNA: TGTGCCAGCAGCTTAACACTAGCGGGAGGGCCTTACGAGCAGTACTTC. J is TRBJ2-7 and V is TRBV3-1 (or the pseudogene TRBV3-2), with 13 positions matching TRBD2. The CDR3 covers 16 residues. V trimming: 5 bases; J trimming: 4 bases; junction bases outside the gene matches: 8. In germline, CDR1 is LGHDT, CDR2 YNNKEL (reference sequence).

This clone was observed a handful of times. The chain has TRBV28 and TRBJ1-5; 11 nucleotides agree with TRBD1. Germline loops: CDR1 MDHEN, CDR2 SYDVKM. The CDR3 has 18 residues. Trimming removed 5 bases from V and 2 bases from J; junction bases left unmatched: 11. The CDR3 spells CASSPPGQGVSGNQPQHF. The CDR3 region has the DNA TGTGCCAGCAGTCCTCCGGGACAGGGGGTCTCGGGCAATCAGCCCCAGCATTTT.

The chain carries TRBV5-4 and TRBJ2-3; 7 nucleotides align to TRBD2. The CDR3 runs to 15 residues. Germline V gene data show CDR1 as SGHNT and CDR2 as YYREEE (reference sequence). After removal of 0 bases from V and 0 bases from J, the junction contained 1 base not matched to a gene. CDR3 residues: CASSLASGSTDTQYF. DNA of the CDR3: TGTGCCAGCAGCTTGGCTAGCGGAAGCACAGATACGCAGTATTTT.

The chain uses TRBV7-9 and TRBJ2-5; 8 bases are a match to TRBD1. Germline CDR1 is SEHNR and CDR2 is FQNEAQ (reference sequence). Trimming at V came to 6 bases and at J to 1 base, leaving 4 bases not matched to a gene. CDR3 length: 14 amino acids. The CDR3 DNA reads TGTGCCAGCAGTAAGGGACAGGCCCAAGAGACCCAGTACTTC. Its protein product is CASSKGQAQETQYF.

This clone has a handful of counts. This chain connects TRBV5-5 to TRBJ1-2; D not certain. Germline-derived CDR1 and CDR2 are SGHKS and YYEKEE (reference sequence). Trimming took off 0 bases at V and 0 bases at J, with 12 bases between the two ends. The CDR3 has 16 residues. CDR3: CASSLDPGITNYGYTF. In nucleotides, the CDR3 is TGTGCCAGCAGCTTGGATCCCGGGATAACTAACTATGGCTACACCTTC.

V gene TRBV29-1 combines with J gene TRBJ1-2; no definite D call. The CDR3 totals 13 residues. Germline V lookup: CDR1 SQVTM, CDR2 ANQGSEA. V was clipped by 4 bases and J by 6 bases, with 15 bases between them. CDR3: CSVGQVDLHGYTF. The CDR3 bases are TGCAGCGTTGGGCAGGTCGATCTACATGGCTACACCTTC.

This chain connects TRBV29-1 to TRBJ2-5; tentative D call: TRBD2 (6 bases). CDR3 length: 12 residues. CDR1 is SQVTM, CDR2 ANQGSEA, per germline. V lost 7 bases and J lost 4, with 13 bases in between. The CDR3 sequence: CSAVGGPETQYF. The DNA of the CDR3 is TGCAGCGCCGTGGGGGGTCCAGAGACCCAGTACTTC.

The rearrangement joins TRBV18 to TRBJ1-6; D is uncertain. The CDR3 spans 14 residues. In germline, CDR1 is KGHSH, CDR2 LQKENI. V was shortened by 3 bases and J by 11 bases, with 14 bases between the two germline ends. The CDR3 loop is CASSPDGNLTPLHF. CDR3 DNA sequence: TGTGCCAGCTCACCCGATGGCAATTTAACACCCCTCCACTTT.

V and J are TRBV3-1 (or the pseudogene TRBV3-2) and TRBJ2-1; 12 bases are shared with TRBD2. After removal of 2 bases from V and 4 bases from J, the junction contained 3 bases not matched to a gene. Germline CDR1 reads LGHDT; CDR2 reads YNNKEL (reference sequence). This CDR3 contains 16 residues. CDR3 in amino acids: CASSQSGLAGYNEQFF. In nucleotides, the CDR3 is TGTGCCAGCAGCCAATCCGGACTAGCGGGGTACAATGAGCAGTTCTTC.

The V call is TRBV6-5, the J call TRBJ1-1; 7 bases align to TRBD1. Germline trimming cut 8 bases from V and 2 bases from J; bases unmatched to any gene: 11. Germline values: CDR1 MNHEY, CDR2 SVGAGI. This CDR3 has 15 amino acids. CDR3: CASQTGWSSNTEAFF. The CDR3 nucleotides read TGTGCCAGCCAGACAGGGTGGTCCTCCAACACTGAAGCTTTCTTT.

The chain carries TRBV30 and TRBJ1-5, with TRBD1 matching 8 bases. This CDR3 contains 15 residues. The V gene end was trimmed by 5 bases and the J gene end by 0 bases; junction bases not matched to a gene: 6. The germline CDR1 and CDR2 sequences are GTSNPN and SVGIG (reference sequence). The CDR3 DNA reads TGTGCCTGGTCCCAGGGGGCGTATAGCAATCAGCCCCAGCATTTT. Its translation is CAWSQGAYSNQPQHF.

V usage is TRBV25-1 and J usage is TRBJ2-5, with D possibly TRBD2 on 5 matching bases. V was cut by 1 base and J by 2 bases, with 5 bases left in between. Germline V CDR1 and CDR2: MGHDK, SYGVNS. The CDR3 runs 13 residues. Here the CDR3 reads CASSEWEQETQYF. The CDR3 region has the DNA TGTGCCAGCAGTGAATGGGAGCAAGAGACCCAGTACTTC. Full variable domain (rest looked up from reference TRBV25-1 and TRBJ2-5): EADIYQTPRYLVIGTGKKITLECSQTMGHDKMYWYQQDPGMELHLIHYSYGVNSTEKGDLSSESTVSRIRTEHFPLTLESARPSHTSQYLCASSEWEQETQYFGPGTRLLVL.

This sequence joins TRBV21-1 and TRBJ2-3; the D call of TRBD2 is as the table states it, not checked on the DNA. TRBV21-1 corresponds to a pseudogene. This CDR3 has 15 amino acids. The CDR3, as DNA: TGTGCCAGCAGCAAGTTTTCGGGTGGAACAGATACGCAGTATTTT. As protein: CASSKFSGGTDTQYF.

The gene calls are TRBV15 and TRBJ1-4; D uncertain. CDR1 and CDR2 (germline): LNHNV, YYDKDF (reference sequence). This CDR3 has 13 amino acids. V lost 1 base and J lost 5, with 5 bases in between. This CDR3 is CATSRARNEKLFF. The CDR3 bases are TGTGCCACCAGCAGAGCCCGGAATGAAAAACTGTTTTTT. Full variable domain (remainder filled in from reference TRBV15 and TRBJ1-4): DAMVIQNPRYQVTQFGKPVTLSCSQTLNHNVMYWYQQKSSQAPKLLFHYYDKDFNNEADTPDNFQSRRPNTSFCFLDIRSPGLGDTAMYLCATSRARNEKLFFGSGTQLSVL.

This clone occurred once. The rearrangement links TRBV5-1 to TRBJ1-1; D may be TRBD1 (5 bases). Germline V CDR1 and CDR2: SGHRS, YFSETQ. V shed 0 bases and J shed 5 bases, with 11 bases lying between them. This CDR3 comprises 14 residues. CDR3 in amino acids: CASSLAGELTEAFF. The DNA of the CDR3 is TGCGCCAGCAGCTTGGCGGGGGAGTTGACTGAAGCTTTCTTT. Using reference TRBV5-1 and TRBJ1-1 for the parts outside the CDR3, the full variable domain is KAGVTQTPRYLIKTRGQQVTLSCSPISGHRSVSWYQQTPGQGLQFLFEYFSETQRNKGNFPGRFSGRQFSNSRSEMNVSTLELGDSALYLCASSLAGELTEAFFGQGTRLTVV.

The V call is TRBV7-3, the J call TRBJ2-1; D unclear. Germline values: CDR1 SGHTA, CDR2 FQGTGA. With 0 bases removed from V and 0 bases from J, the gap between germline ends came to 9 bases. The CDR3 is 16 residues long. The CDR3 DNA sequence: TGTGCCAGCAGCTTAACCCCGACAAGCTCCTACAATGAGCAGTTCTTC. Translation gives CASSLTPTSSYNEQFF.

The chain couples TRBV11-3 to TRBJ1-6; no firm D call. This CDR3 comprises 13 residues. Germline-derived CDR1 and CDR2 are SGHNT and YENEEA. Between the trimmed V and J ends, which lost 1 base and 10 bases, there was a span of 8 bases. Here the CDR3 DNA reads TGTGCCAGCAGCTTAGGACCGGAGTCACCCCTCCACTTT. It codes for CASSLGPESPLHF.

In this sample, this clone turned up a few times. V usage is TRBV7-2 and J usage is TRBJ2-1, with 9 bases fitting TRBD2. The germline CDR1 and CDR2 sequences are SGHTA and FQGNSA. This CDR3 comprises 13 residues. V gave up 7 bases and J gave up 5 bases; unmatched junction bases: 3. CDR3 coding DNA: TGTGCCAGCACTAGCGGGACAAACAATGAGCAGTTCTTC. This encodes CASTSGTNNEQFF.

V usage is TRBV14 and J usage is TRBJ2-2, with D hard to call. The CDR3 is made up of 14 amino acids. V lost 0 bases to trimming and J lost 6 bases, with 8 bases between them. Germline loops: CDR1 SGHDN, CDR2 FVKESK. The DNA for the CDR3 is TGTGCCAGCAGCCAAGATGTACAGCCCGGGGAGCTGTTTTTT. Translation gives CASSQDVQPGELFF.

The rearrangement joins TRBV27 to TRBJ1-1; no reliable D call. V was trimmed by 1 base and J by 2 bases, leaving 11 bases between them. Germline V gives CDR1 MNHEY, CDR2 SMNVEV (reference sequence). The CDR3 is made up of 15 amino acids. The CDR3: CASSLLRELNTEAFF. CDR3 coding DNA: TGTGCCAGCAGTTTATTGAGGGAACTAAACACTGAAGCTTTCTTT.